What follows describes a single T cell receptor beta chain. Its antigen is undetermined. At one boundary the junction diverges from the germline segment, which might be a read error. The data originate from a study of shared clonotypes between healthy human individuals. Study-wide results and limits: How much donors shared clonotypes was expected to be affected by sequencing depth. Genetic and exposure-history diversity was limited by the small donor number.

Sequencing used immunoSEQ multiplex PCR; TCRdb keeps in-frame clones, though not all of them. The data show more than 1.2 million clones, about 98.5% seen once. Source material: naive CD4+ T cells sorted from blood. Subset noted: CD45RA+ positively selected. The TCR sequence derives from a man younger than 45 in good health.

The CDR3 protein is CSVVFDGPLRF. The CDR3 nucleotides are TGCAGCGTTGTATTCGATGGGCCTCTACGCTTC. The chain joins TRBV29-1 to TRBJ1-2; D is unresolved. The CDR3 is made up of 11 amino acids. Looked up from germline, CDR1 is SQVTM and CDR2 is ANQGSEA.